This T cell receptor beta chain derives from a study of OX40 agonist ivuxolimab in advanced cancers. Germline V gene data show CDR1 as SGHVS and CDR2 as FNYEAQ. This CDR3 region has 16 residues. With 1 base clipped from V and 6 bases from J, the junction kept 5 bases outside the gene matches. Sequencing used immunoSEQ multiplex PCR; TCRdb keeps in-frame clones, though not all of them. Of around 18,000 clones listed, approximately 77% are singletons. The chain employs TRBV7-6 and TRBJ2-2; 10 bases fit TRBD1. The material sequenced was CD4+ or CD8+ T cells sorted from blood, taken in a trial of the OX40 agonist ivuxolimab. The receptor's source is an adult with an advanced solid tumor such as melanoma, head and neck, liver or kidney cancer. The CDR3 region is CASSLVAGTGAGELFF. CDR3 bases: TGTGCCAGCAGCTTAGTAGCGGGGACAGGGGCCGGGGAGCTGTTTTTT.